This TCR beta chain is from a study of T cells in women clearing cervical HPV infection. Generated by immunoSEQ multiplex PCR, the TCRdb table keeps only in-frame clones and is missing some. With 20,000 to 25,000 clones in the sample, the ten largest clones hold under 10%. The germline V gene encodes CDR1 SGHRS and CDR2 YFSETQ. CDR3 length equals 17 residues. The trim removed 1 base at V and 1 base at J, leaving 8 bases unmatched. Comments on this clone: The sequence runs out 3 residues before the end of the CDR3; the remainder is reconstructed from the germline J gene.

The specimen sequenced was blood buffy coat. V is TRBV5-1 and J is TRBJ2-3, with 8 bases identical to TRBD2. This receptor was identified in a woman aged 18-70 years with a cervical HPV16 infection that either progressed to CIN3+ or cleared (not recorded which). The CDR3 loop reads CASSLPVSGVGTDTQYF. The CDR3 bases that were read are TGCGCCAGCAGCTTGCCCGTTAGCGGGGTCGGCACAGATACG.